These 14 T cell receptor beta chains came from one sample sequenced in a study of shared clonotypes between healthy human individuals. The table came from immunoSEQ multiplex PCR; TCRdb's copy has only in-frame clones and leaves some out. The data hold millions of clones, with 90% to 95% observed a single time. The sequenced material came from naive CD4+ T cells sorted from blood. Subset reported: CD45RA+ positively selected. The receptors here all came from a man aged 18 to 29 in good health.

The chain uses TRBV6-5 and TRBJ2-7; 8 positions match TRBD2. CDR3 length: 16 residues. The V segment lost 0 bases and the J segment 5 bases; nucleotides outside the gene matches: 9. CDR1 and CDR2 from the germline V gene are MNHEY and SVGAGI. The CDR3: CASSYSAGGVWNEQYF. In DNA form, the CDR3 reads TGTGCCAGCAGTTACTCTGCGGGAGGAGTTTGGAACGAGCAGTACTTC.

The V call is TRBV7-2, the J call TRBJ2-7, with 12 positions matching TRBD2. Germline trimming cut 0 bases from V and 5 bases from J; bases unmatched to any gene: 5. Germline V gives CDR1 SGHTA, CDR2 FQGNSA. There are 16 residues in the CDR3. CDR3 region: CASSLARLAGVDEQYF. Here the CDR3 DNA reads TGTGCCAGCAGCTTAGCGCGACTAGCGGGAGTCGACGAGCAGTACTTC.

This clone turned up a few times. V is TRBV29-1 and J is TRBJ2-1; a possible D gene is TRBD1 (6 bases). With 8 bases removed from V and 9 bases from J, the gap between germline ends came to 14 bases. Germline CDR1 is SQVTM and CDR2 is ANQGSEA. This CDR3 comprises 11 residues. The CDR3 sequence is CSSSAGVEQFF. The CDR3 region has the DNA TGCAGCTCCTCCGCAGGGGTTGAGCAGTTCTTC.

This clone appeared a single time. The chain combines TRBV5-1 with TRBJ2-7; 10 positions match TRBD2. J gave up 0 bases and V 4 bases, and 4 bases lay outside the gene matches. Germline CDR1 and CDR2: SGHRS and YFSETQ. The CDR3 spans 15 residues. This chain's CDR3 is CASSELAGSSYEQYF. In DNA, the CDR3 is TGCGCCAGCAGCGAACTAGCGGGGAGCTCCTACGAGCAGTACTTC. The variable domain in full, with the rest retrieved from reference TRBV5-1 and TRBJ2-7, is KAGVTQTPRYLIKTRGQQVTLSCSPISGHRSVSWYQQTPGQGLQFLFEYFSETQRNKGNFPGRFSGRQFSNSRSEMNVSTLELGDSALYLCASSELAGSSYEQYFGPGTRLTVT.

The J gene is TRBJ2-7, the V gene TRBV27; tentatively, D is TRBD2 (6 bases). Germline V gives CDR1 MNHEY, CDR2 SMNVEV (reference sequence). The CDR3 contains 18 residues. The ends were cut back, 0 bases at V and 2 bases at J, with 20 bases in the middle. In nucleotides, the CDR3 is TGTGCCAGCAGTTTATCGATTCGGATAGGGACTCTTCCCTACGAGCAGTACTTC. It translates to CASSLSIRIGTLPYEQYF.

This chain uses TRBV5-1 with TRBJ2-3, with 9 bases that match TRBD1. The J segment lost 3 bases and the V segment lost 4 bases, leaving 9 bases of the junction unmatched. This CDR3 is 16 amino acids long. In germline, CDR1 is SGHRS, CDR2 YFSETQ. CDR3 amino acids: CASSQPEQGATDTQYF. CDR3 in DNA: TGCGCCAGCAGCCAACCTGAACAGGGGGCAACAGATACGCAGTATTTT.

This chain connects TRBV11-3 to TRBJ2-1; D gene ambiguous. Trimming stripped 0 bases from V and 0 bases from J, with 12 bases between. The germline V gene has CDR1 SGHNT and CDR2 YENEEA. CDR3 length: 17 amino acids. The CDR3 loop is CASSLDGRRSSYNEQFF. For the CDR3, the DNA is TGTGCCAGCAGCTTAGATGGCAGGAGAAGCTCCTACAATGAGCAGTTCTTC. The full variable domain, with the rest looked up from reference TRBV11-3 and TRBJ2-1, is EAGVVQSPRYKIIEKKQPVAFWCNPISGHNTLYWYLQNLGQGPELLIRYENEEAVDDSQLPKDRFSAERLKGVDSTLKIQPAELGDSAVYLCASSLDGRRSSYNEQFFGPGTRLTVL.

This rearrangement joins TRBV5-1 to TRBJ2-3; 8 bases match TRBD2. The CDR3 length is 15 residues. Trimming at V came to 4 bases and at J to 5 bases, leaving 9 bases not matched to a gene. Germline assignment: CDR1 SGHRS and CDR2 YFSETQ. The DNA for the CDR3 is TGCGCCAGCAGCAGAGTCGGGACTAGATTAGATACGCAGTATTTT. It is translated as CASSRVGTRLDTQYF. The full variable domain, completed using reference TRBV5-1 and TRBJ2-3, is KAGVTQTPRYLIKTRGQQVTLSCSPISGHRSVSWYQQTPGQGLQFLFEYFSETQRNKGNFPGRFSGRQFSNSRSEMNVSTLELGDSALYLCASSRVGTRLDTQYFGPGTRLTVL.

The CDR3 nucleotides read TGTGCCAGCAGCAGAGAGGGCGTAGTAGGTTCACCCCTCCACTTT. Its translation: CASSREGVVGSPLHF. This chain connects TRBV9 to TRBJ1-6; no firm D call. V was pared by 4 bases and J by 9 bases, with 17 bases between. This CDR3 has 15 residues. Germline values: CDR1 SGDLS, CDR2 YYNGEE.

The chain combines TRBV2 with TRBJ1-1; D gene ambiguous. Germline CDR1 reads SNHLY; CDR2 reads FYNNEI. CDR3 length equals 15 residues. The ends were cut back, 3 bases at V and 0 bases at J, with 11 bases in the middle. The CDR3 nucleotides are TGTGCCAGCAGTGAGGTTGGACTTATGAACACTGAAGCTTTCTTT. Its translation is CASSEVGLMNTEAFF.

This rearrangement joins TRBV4-3 to TRBJ2-1, with D possibly TRBD1 on 6 matching bases. The CDR3 sequence is 16 residues long. Germline V gene data show CDR1 as LGHNA and CDR2 as YSLEER. Trimming took off 1 base at V and 4 bases at J, with 14 bases between the two ends. CDR3 nucleotides: TGCGCCAGCAGCCAAGTCGGACAGCGATCTTACAATGAGCAGTTCTTC. It translates to CASSQVGQRSYNEQFF.

The chain carries TRBV12-5 and TRBJ2-1, with 10 bases aligning to TRBD2. The CDR3 loop spans 14 amino acids. The V gene end was trimmed by 0 bases and the J gene end by 12 bases; junction bases not matched to a gene: 5. Germline lookup yields CDR1 LGHNT and CDR2 FRNRAP. CDR3: CASGLVRIAGGQFF. Here the CDR3 DNA reads TGTGCTAGTGGTTTGGTACGAATAGCGGGAGGGCAGTTCTTC.

This chain joins TRBV2 and TRBJ2-7; D might be TRBD1 (6 bases). The V gene's germline CDR1 is SNHLY and CDR2 FYNNEI. V was shortened by 6 bases and J by 4 bases, with 19 bases between the two germline ends. This CDR3 spans 15 amino acids. The CDR3 protein is CASSRDRFTAYEQYF. CDR3 nucleotides: TGTGCCAGCAGCCGCGACAGGTTTACAGCGTACGAGCAGTACTTC.

This clone was picked up a small number of times. This rearrangement joins TRBV19 to TRBJ1-6, with a weak D call TRBD1 (6 bases). CDR1 and CDR2 (germline): LNHDA, SQIVND (reference sequence). Trimming left V 7 bases short and J 8 bases short, with 18 bases between. This CDR3 is built from 15 residues. CDR3 nucleotides: TGTGCCAGTACTCCCTTGCGAGGGGGGGATTCACCCCTCCACTTT. As protein: CASTPLRGGDSPLHF.